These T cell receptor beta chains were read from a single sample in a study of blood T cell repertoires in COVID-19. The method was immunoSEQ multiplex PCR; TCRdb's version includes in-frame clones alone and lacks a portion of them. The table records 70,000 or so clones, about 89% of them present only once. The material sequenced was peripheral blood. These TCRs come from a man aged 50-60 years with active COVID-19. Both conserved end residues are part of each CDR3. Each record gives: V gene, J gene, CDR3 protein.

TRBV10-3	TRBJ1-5	CAISTGVGQPQHF
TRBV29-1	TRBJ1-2	CSVGSGDGYTF
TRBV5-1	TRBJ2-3	CASSLAGAGGDTDTQYF
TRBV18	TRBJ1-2	CASSPTMQTNYGYTF
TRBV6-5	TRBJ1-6	CASRDREGSPLHF
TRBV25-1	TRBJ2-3	CASSDSGSVADTQYF
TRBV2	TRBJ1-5	CASREGPGGPQHF
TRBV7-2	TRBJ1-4	CASRIQGSEKLFF
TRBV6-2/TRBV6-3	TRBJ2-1	CASSGTSGIGEQFF
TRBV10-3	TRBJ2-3	CAISDLAGGTDTQYF
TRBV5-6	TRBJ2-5	CASSLLTVPKETQYF
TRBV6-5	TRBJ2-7	CASIGTLRLYEQYF
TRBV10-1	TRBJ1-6	CASSGKLPGQRTYNSPLHF
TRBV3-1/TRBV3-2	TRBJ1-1	CASSQVRDRALNTEAFF
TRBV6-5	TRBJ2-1	CASSYSSGTYNEQFF
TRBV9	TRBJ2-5	CASSVDGLNGETQYF
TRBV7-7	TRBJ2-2	CASSLAPITTGELFF
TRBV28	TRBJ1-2	CAGGMDRGYGYTF
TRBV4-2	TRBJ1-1	CASSQETFGQMNTEAFF
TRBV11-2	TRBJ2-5	CASSFNRVQETQYF
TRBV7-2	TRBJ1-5	CASSQTGISNQPQHF
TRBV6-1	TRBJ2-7	CASSERVGQYF
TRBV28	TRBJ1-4	CASSMDSNEKLFF
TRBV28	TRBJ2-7	CASSRPGTAGEQYF
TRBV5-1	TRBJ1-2	CASSQGQGYGYTF
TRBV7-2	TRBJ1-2	CASSLVGVNGYTF
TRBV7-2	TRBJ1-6	CASREDFNSPLHF
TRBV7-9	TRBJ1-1	CASSLVRLATEAFF
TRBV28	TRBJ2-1	CASSFGGAYNEQFF
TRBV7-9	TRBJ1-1	CASSLQGGGEAFF
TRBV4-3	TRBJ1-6	CASSQAGTEYSPLHF
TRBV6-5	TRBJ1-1	CASSFPGHTRDTEAFF
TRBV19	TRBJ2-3	CASSTGTGTVGTQYF